One sample yielded the 15 T cell receptor beta chains listed below, sequenced in a study of blood T cell repertoires in COVID-19. Sequencing used immunoSEQ multiplex PCR; TCRdb keeps in-frame clones, though not all of them. The sample carries 15,000 to 20,000 clones, about 85% recorded once. Input material: peripheral blood. The receptors originated from a human donor in a cohort sampled during active COVID-19.

The J gene is TRBJ2-2, the V gene TRBV2, with D maybe TRBD1 (5 bases). This CDR3 region has 15 residues. Germline loops: CDR1 SNHLY, CDR2 FYNNEI. The V and J ends lost 1 base and 2 bases respectively, with 8 bases between them. The CDR3 nucleotides are TGTGCCAGCAGTGAAGAGCAGGGAAACACCGGGGAGCTGTTTTTT. Translating it yields CASSEEQGNTGELFF. The variable domain in full, completed from reference TRBV2 and TRBJ2-2, reads EPEVTQTPSHQVTQMGQEVILRCVPISNHLYFYWYRQILGQKVEFLVSFYNNEISEKSEIFDDQFSVERPDGSNFTLKIRSTKLEDSAMYFCASSEEQGNTGELFFGEGSRLTVL.

The chain links TRBV29-1 to TRBJ1-5; 9 bases map to TRBD1. The CDR3 runs to 15 residues. The germline V gene has CDR1 SQVTM and CDR2 ANQGSEA. Trimming cost V 4 bases and J 3 bases; bases outside gene matches: 7. The CDR3, as DNA: TGCAGCGTTGCCACCGGGACAGGGTCCAATCAGCCCCAGCATTTT. Its protein product is CSVATGTGSNQPQHF. Supplemented by reference TRBV29-1 and TRBJ1-5, the full variable domain reads SAVISQKPSRDICQRGTSLTIQCQVDSQVTMMFWYRQQPGQSLTLIATANQGSEATYESGFVIDKFPISRPNLTFSTLTVSNMSPEDSSIYLCSVATGTGSNQPQHFGDGTRLSIL.

The V gene is TRBV4-3, the J gene TRBJ2-3, with TRBD1 identical over 9 bases. Losses at the gene ends were 5 bases for V and 6 bases for J; bases not matched to a gene: 9. The CDR3 is 15 residues long. Germline-derived CDR1 and CDR2 are LGHNA and YSLEER. The CDR3: CASSSRDRASDTQYF. The CDR3 bases are TGCGCCAGCAGCAGCCGGGACAGGGCTTCGGATACGCAGTATTTT.

This clone appeared a single time. This chain links TRBV2 with TRBJ2-3; 9 bases are a match to TRBD1. V lost 4 bases, J lost 5 bases, and 7 bases stayed unmatched. Germline V gene sequence: CDR1 SNHLY, CDR2 FYNNEI. This CDR3 has 15 amino acids. Here the CDR3 reads CASSGRTGEGDTQYF. CDR3 in DNA: TGTGCCAGCAGTGGACGGACAGGGGAGGGAGATACGCAGTATTTT.

A few counts support this clone. The J gene is TRBJ1-5, the V gene TRBV28; D is ambiguous. The CDR3 consists of 14 residues. V lost 7 bases to trimming and J lost 6 bases, with 16 bases between them. Per the germline V gene, CDR1 is MDHEN and CDR2 is SYDVKM. CDR3 region: CASNLPGLGQPQHF. The CDR3 DNA is TGTGCCAGCAACCTTCCCGGGTTAGGTCAGCCCCAGCATTTT.

The chain has TRBV6-5 and TRBJ2-1, with 7 bases matching TRBD2. The V gene's germline CDR1 is MNHEY and CDR2 SVGAGI. V trimming: 4 bases; J trimming: 8 bases; junction bases outside the gene matches: 8. The CDR3 has 14 amino acids. The CDR3 reads CASSSYGLVHEQFF. As DNA, the CDR3 is TGTGCCAGCAGTTCCTACGGACTAGTCCATGAGCAGTTCTTC.

In its sample, this clone was seen once. The DNA for the CDR3 is TGTGCCAGCAGTCCCGGGACTACTGGCGAGCAGTACTTC. Encoded protein: CASSPGTTGEQYF. The chain employs TRBV6-5 and TRBJ2-7; TRBD2 matches at 7 bases. CDR1 MNHEY and CDR2 SVGAGI come from the germline V gene. The length of the CDR3 is 13 residues. Unmatched junction bases numbered 7, after V lost 5 bases and J lost 6 bases.

The CDR3 is CASSVATEGPLSYTF. The CDR3 nucleotides are TGTGCCAGCAGCGTAGCTACGGAGGGACCTCTCAGCTACACCTTC. This rearrangement joins TRBV9 to TRBJ1-2; TRBD1 is a possible D gene (5 bases). The germline V and J ends were trimmed by 0 bases and 9 bases, with 18 bases remaining between them. Germline V CDR1 and CDR2: SGDLS, YYNGEE. This CDR3 contains 15 residues. Full variable domain (remainder filled in from reference TRBV9 and TRBJ1-2): DSGVTQTPKHLITATGQRVTLRCSPRSGDLSVYWYQQSLDQGLQFLIQYYNGEERAKGNILERFSAQQFPDLHSELNLSSLELGDSALYFCASSVATEGPLSYTFGSGTRLTVV.

The chain combines TRBV28 with TRBJ2-7; 11 bases line up with TRBD2. The junction had 7 bases not matched to a gene; V was cut back by 3 bases and J by 3 bases. Germline CDR1 and CDR2: MDHEN and SYDVKM. The length of the CDR3 is 16 residues. As DNA, the CDR3 is TGTGCCAGCAGTTTCCCCATGGGGACTAGCGGCTACGAGCAGTACTTC. Translation gives CASSFPMGTSGYEQYF.

The rearrangement uses TRBV2 and TRBJ2-5, with D maybe TRBD1 (6 bases). The germline V gene encodes CDR1 SNHLY and CDR2 FYNNEI. The CDR3 loop spans 13 amino acids. V was shortened by 4 bases and J by 4 bases, with 10 bases between the two germline ends. The CDR3 sequence: CASSGARGETQYF. CDR3 coding DNA: TGTGCCAGCAGTGGTGCCAGGGGAGAGACCCAGTACTTC. Combining the CDR3 with reference TRBV2 and TRBJ2-5 gives the whole variable domain EPEVTQTPSHQVTQMGQEVILRCVPISNHLYFYWYRQILGQKVEFLVSFYNNEISEKSEIFDDQFSVERPDGSNFTLKIRSTKLEDSAMYFCASSGARGETQYFGPGTRLLVL.

This clone occurred once. V is TRBV11-2 and J is TRBJ1-1; 7 positions agree with TRBD1. This CDR3 is built from 13 residues. V gave up 4 bases and J gave up 10 bases; unmatched junction bases: 9. Germline CDR1 and CDR2: SGHAT and FQNNGV. The CDR3 sequence: CASSSDLRGRAFF. CDR3 coding DNA: TGTGCCAGCAGCTCGGACCTCAGGGGGAGAGCTTTCTTT.

The chain has TRBV5-1 and TRBJ2-4, with D tentatively TRBD2 (5 bases). Trimming stripped 0 bases from V and 7 bases from J, with 8 bases between. Germline V gene data show CDR1 as SGHRS and CDR2 as YFSETQ. This CDR3 is built from 13 residues. The CDR3 nucleotides are TGCGCCAGCAGCTTGGGGAGGATGAACATTCAGTACTTC. Translating it yields CASSLGRMNIQYF.

The chain links TRBV7-8 to TRBJ1-2; D is undetermined. Trimming pared 3 bases from V and 4 bases from J, leaving 9 bases between. From germline, CDR1 is SGHVS and CDR2 FQNEAQ. This CDR3 has 13 residues. CDR3 nucleotides: TGTGCCAGCAGCTTGAGAACCTCCTATGGCTACACCTTC. Protein sequence: CASSLRTSYGYTF.

As DNA, the CDR3 is TGTGCCATCAGTGAGGCTAGCGGCTCCGGCACAGATACGCAGTATTTT. This sequence encodes CAISEASGSGTDTQYF. V and J are TRBV10-3 and TRBJ2-3; 7 bases line up with TRBD2. The germline CDR1 and CDR2 sequences are ENHRY and SYGVKD. The junction had 6 bases not matched to a gene; V was cut back by 2 bases and J by 1 base. This CDR3 has 16 amino acids.

This chain uses TRBV9 with TRBJ2-1; 12 bases line up with TRBD2. The CDR3 covers 17 residues. Germline values: CDR1 SGDLS, CDR2 YYNGEE. The J segment lost 9 bases and the V segment lost 3 bases, leaving 13 bases of the junction unmatched. CDR3: CASSARTSGMSRREQFF. The CDR3 DNA follows: TGTGCCAGCAGCGCTAGGACTAGCGGGATGAGTCGACGTGAGCAGTTCTTC.